This TCR beta chain was retrieved from a study of T cell responses to AZD1222 COVID-19 vaccine. Broader study findings: Repertoires were sampled only after the peak T cell response.

TCRdb keeps only in-frame clones here, not all; method: immunoSEQ multiplex PCR. The table shows more than 150,000 clones, with less than 95% occurring only once. As regards this clone: Its antigen remains unknown.

The receptor was derived from an adult in good health. This specimen was peripheral blood, taken on day 0 of AZD1222 vaccination.

The CDR3 spells CASSIPGPSSGNTIYF. The CDR3 DNA sequence: TGTGCCAGTAGTATACCGGGACCGTCCTCTGGAAACACCATATATTTT. V usage is TRBV19 and J usage is TRBJ1-3; maybe TRBD1 (5 bases). Trimming removed 2 bases from V and 0 bases from J, with 11 bases in between. Germline V gene data show CDR1 as LNHDA and CDR2 as SQIVND (reference sequence). The CDR3 runs 16 residues.